One sample yielded the 5 T cell receptor beta chains listed below, sequenced in a study of OX40 agonist ivuxolimab in advanced cancers. Some clones are missing from TCRdb's copy, which holds only in-frame ones; the method was immunoSEQ multiplex PCR. The data show around 40,000 clones, 80% seen once. Sequenced material: CD4+ or CD8+ T cells sorted from blood, taken in a trial of the OX40 agonist ivuxolimab. The receptors here all came from an adult with an advanced solid tumor such as melanoma, head and neck, liver or kidney cancer.

CDR3 amino acids: CASKSQGTGDTEAFF. The DNA of the CDR3 is TGTGCCAGCAAAAGTCAGGGGACTGGGGACACTGAAGCTTTCTTT. This chain joins TRBV6-5 and TRBJ1-1; a weak D match, TRBD1 (6 bases). The CDR3 runs 15 residues. Trimming left V 7 bases short and J 3 bases short, with 18 bases between. Germline assignment: CDR1 MNHEY and CDR2 SVGAGI.

The chain links TRBV5-4 to TRBJ1-3, with 9 bases matching TRBD1. The CDR3 loop spans 16 amino acids. CDR1 and CDR2 (germline): SGHNT, YYREEE (reference sequence). The junction had 6 bases not matched to a gene; V was cut back by 4 bases and J by 1 base. CDR3 residues: CASSTGDRVSGNTIYF. The CDR3 bases are TGTGCCAGCAGCACAGGGGACAGGGTTTCTGGAAACACCATATATTTT.

This chain connects TRBV5-8 to TRBJ2-7; D is undetermined. Trimming removed 0 bases from V and 9 bases from J, with 19 bases in between. This CDR3 region has 15 residues. Germline CDR1 is SGHTS and CDR2 is YDEGEE. The DNA for the CDR3 is TGTGCCAGCAGCTTGGCGACCCGGAGAACTTTTGCGCAGTACTTC. Translated, it gives CASSLATRRTFAQYF. The variable domain in full, with the rest retrieved from reference TRBV5-8 and TRBJ2-7, is EAGVTQSPTHLIKTRGQQATLRCSPISGHTSVYWYQQALGLGLQFLLWYDEGEERNRGNFPPRFSGRQFPNYSSELNVNALELEDSALYLCASSLATRRTFAQYFGPGTRLTVT.

The chain has TRBV2 and TRBJ2-7; D is unclear. V dropped 4 bases and J dropped 2 bases, with 6 bases sitting between them. This CDR3 spans 12 amino acids. Germline-derived CDR1 and CDR2 are SNHLY and FYNNEI. CDR3 region: CASSVMTYEQYF. The CDR3 nucleotides are TGTGCCAGCAGTGTTATGACCTACGAGCAGTACTTC.

The chain carries TRBV5-6 and TRBJ2-5; TRBD1 might be the D (7 bases). The CDR3 is 16 amino acids. V dropped 1 base and J dropped 1 base, with 14 bases sitting between them. Germline CDR1 and CDR2: SGHDT and YYEEEE. The CDR3 region has the DNA TGTGCCAGCAGCTTGTCAGGGGGGACGTCCCAAGAGACCCAGTACTTC. This gives the protein CASSLSGGTSQETQYF. Full variable domain (remainder filled in from reference TRBV5-6 and TRBJ2-5): DAGVTQSPTHLIKTRGQQVTLRCSPKSGHDTVSWYQQALGQGPQFIFQYYEEEERQRGNFPDRFSGHQFPNYSSELNVNALLLGDSALYLCASSLSGGTSQETQYFGPGTRLLVL.